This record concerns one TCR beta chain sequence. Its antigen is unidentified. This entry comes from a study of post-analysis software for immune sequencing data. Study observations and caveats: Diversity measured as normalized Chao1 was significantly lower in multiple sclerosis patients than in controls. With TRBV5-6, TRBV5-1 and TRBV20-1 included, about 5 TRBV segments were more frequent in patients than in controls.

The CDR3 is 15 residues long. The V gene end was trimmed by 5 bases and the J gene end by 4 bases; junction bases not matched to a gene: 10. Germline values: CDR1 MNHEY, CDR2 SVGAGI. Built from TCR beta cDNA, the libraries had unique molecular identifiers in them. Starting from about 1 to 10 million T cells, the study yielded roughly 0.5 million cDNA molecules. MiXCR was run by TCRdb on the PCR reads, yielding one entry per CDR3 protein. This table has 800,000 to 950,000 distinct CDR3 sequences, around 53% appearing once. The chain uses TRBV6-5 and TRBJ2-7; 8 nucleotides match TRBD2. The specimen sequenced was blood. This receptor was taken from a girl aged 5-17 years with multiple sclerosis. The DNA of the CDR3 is TGTGCCAGCAGTCGCCTCGGGACTAGAAGTTACGAGCAGTACTTC. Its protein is CASSRLGTRSYEQYF.